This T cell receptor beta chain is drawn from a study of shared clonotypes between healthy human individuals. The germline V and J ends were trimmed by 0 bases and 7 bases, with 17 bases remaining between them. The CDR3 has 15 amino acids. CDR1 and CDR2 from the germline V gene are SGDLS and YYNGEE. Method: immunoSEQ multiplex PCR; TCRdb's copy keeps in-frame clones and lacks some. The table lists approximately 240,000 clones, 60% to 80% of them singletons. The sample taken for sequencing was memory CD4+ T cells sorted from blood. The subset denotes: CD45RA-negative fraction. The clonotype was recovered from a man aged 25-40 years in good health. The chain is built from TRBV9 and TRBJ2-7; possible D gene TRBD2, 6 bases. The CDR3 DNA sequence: TGTGCCAGCAGCGTAGACGGGGCCCTAGCGAGTGAGCAGTACTTC. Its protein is CASSVDGALASEQYF.